Described below is a single T cell receptor (beta chain) sequence and its context. This specimen belongs to a study of blood T cell repertoires in COVID-19. The length of the CDR3 is 12 residues. Germline values: CDR1 SGHTA, CDR2 FQGNSA. Generated by immunoSEQ multiplex PCR, the TCRdb table keeps only in-frame clones and is missing some. Of roughly 130,000 clones in the sample, approximately 90% were seen once. This receptor was taken from a human donor with COVID-19, enrolled during active disease. The donor label of this sample is uncertain. The chain links TRBV7-2 to TRBJ2-4; TRBD1 matches 7 bases. The end of the DNA fits TRBJ2-5 better, so the J call may be wrong. The specimen sequenced was peripheral blood. CDR3 sequence: CASSSPGGTQYF. CDR3 nucleotide sequence: TGTGCCAGCAGCAGTCCAGGGGGGACCCAGTACTTC.